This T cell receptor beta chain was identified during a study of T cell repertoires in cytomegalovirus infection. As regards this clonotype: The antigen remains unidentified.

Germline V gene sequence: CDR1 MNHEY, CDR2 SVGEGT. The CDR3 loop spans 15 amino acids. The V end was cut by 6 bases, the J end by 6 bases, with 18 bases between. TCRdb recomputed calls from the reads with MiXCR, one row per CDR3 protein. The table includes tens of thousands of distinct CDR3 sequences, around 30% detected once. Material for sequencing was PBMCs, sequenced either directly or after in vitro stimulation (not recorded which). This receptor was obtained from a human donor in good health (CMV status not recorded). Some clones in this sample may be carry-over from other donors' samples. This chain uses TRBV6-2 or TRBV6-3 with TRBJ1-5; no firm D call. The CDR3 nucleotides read TGTGCCAGCAGCCTCCGGGGAACCATGGGTCAGCCCCAGCATTTT. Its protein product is CASSLRGTMGQPQHF.